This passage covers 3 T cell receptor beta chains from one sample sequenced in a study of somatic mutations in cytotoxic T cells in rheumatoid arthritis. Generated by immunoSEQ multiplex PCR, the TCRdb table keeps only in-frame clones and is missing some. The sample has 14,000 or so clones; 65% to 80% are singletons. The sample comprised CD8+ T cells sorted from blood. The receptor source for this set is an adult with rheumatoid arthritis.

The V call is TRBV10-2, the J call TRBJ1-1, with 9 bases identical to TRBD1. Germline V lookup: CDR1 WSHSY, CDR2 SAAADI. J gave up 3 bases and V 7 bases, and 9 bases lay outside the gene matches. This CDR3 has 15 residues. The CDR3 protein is CASIGDREADTEAFF. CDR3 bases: TGCGCCAGCATTGGGGACAGGGAGGCGGACACTGAAGCTTTCTTT.

CDR3 nucleotides: TGTGCCAGCATTGGGGGAGGAGCCAACTACGAGCAGTACTTC. Residues: CASIGGGANYEQYF. This rearrangement joins TRBV6-6 to TRBJ2-7, with TRBD2 as a possible D gene (6 bases). Between the trimmed V and J ends, which lost 7 bases and 3 bases, there was a span of 16 bases. Germline CDR1 reads MNHNY; CDR2 reads SVGAGI (reference sequence). This CDR3 has 14 residues.

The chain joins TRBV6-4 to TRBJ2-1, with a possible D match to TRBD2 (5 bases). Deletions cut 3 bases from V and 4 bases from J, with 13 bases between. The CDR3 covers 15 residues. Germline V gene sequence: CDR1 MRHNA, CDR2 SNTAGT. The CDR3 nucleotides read TGTGCCAGCAGTGAACTCCATAGCGCTTACAATGAGCAGTTCTTC. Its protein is CASSELHSAYNEQFF.